Below are 13 T cell receptor beta chains sequenced from a single sample in a study of blood T cell repertoires in COVID-19. Method: immunoSEQ multiplex PCR; TCRdb's copy keeps in-frame clones and lacks some. The sample lists 150,000 or so clones, approximately 85% occurring once. The sample was peripheral blood. The receptors were gathered from a woman aged 60-75 years with COVID-19, enrolled during active disease.

The gene calls are TRBV12-5 and TRBJ1-6, with D tentatively TRBD1 (6 bases). The V end was cut by 4 bases, the J end by 0 bases, with 19 bases between. The CDR3 runs 19 residues. Germline V CDR1 and CDR2: LGHNT, FRNRAP. CDR3: CASGSRTRQESSYNSPLHF. CDR3 DNA sequence: TGTGCTAGTGGTTCCCGTACCCGACAGGAGAGCTCCTATAATTCACCCCTCCACTTT.

This rearrangement joins TRBV19 to TRBJ2-1; 9 bases are shared with TRBD1. This CDR3 is 14 amino acids long. Germline V gene lookup returns CDR1 LNHDA and CDR2 SQIVND (reference sequence). V dropped 7 bases and J dropped 9; count of bases not matched to a gene: 10. The CDR3 DNA follows: TGTGCCAGTACCCTCGTCGGGACAGGGAGTGAGCAGTTCTTC. Amino acid sequence: CASTLVGTGSEQFF. The variable domain in full, completed from reference TRBV19 and TRBJ2-1, reads DGGITQSPKYLFRKEGQNVTLSCEQNLNHDAMYWYRQDPGQGLRLIYYSQIVNDFQKGDIAEGYSVSREKKESFPLTVTSAQKNPTAFYLCASTLVGTGSEQFFGPGTRLTVL.

V is TRBV24-1 and J is TRBJ2-3, with 8 positions matching TRBD1. J was trimmed by 1 base and V by 0 bases; bases with no gene match: 2. Per germline, CDR1 KGHDR and CDR2 SFDVKD. The CDR3 is made up of 16 amino acids. The CDR3 DNA is TGTGCCACCAGTGATTTGGCAGGGGGCGGCACAGATACGCAGTATTTT. Its translation: CATSDLAGGGTDTQYF.

A remark on this clone: The junction and the germline gene differ at one end; a read error may be behind it. The rearrangement links TRBV9 to TRBJ2-7; 10 bases are shared with TRBD1. The CDR3 has 14 residues. Germline V gives CDR1 SGDLS, CDR2 YYNGEE. CDR3 region: CASSVELWGTGVSF. Here the CDR3 DNA reads TGTGCCAGCAGCGTAGAGTTGTGGGGGACAGGGGTATCCTTC.

This clone was seen once. This rearrangement joins TRBV5-3 to TRBJ2-5; TRBD2 might be the D (5 bases). Being an ORF, TRBV5-3 has a function that is uncertain. Between the trimmed V and J ends, which lost 8 bases and 2 bases, there was a span of 13 bases. The CDR3 is 13 residues long. The CDR3 is CARQEGFQETQYF. DNA of the CDR3: TGTGCCAGGCAAGAGGGCTTTCAAGAGACCCAGTACTTC.

This sequence joins TRBV2 and TRBJ2-1, with 10 bases identical to TRBD2. This CDR3 is built from 15 residues. Germline CDR1 is SNHLY and CDR2 is FYNNEI. With V trimmed by 2 bases and J by 4 bases, 2 bases remained unmatched. CDR3 region: CASSEQLAGYNEQFF. Written as DNA, the CDR3 is TGTGCCAGCAGTGAACAACTAGCGGGATACAATGAGCAGTTCTTC.

The rearrangement links TRBV9 to TRBJ2-5; no reliable D call. This CDR3 comprises 12 residues. The ends were cut back, 0 bases at V and 5 bases at J, with 5 bases in the middle. Germline-derived CDR1 and CDR2 are SGDLS and YYNGEE. The CDR3 DNA is TGTGCCAGCAGCGTAGTAGATGAGACCCAGTACTTC. Its protein is CASSVVDETQYF.

J is TRBJ2-2 and V is TRBV9, with no clear D. Trimming pared 3 bases from V and 6 bases from J, leaving 15 bases between. The CDR3 has 15 residues. Germline CDR1 SGDLS, CDR2 YYNGEE. CDR3: CASSGGLTLPGELFF. For the CDR3, the DNA is TGTGCCAGCAGCGGAGGATTGACTCTACCCGGGGAGCTGTTTTTT.

The rearrangement links TRBV7-2 to TRBJ2-2; 9 nucleotides line up with TRBD2. This CDR3 comprises 16 residues. Germline CDR1 and CDR2: SGHTA and FQGNSA. Trimming took 10 bases from V and 0 from J; bases not matched to a gene: 9. The CDR3 nucleotides are TGTGCCATCCCGGTGTTAGCGGGAGCGAACACCGGGGAGCTGTTTTTT. Amino acid sequence: CAIPVLAGANTGELFF.

The chain has TRBV5-4 and TRBJ1-1; 9 bases agree with TRBD1. Germline V gene lookup returns CDR1 SGHNT and CDR2 YYREEE (reference sequence). This CDR3 region has 15 residues. V lost 3 bases, J lost 1 base, and 4 bases stayed unmatched. CDR3 loop: CASSSQGQGNTEAFF. In DNA, the CDR3 is TGTGCCAGCAGCTCGCAGGGACAGGGGAACACTGAAGCTTTCTTT.

The gene calls are TRBV11-2 and TRBJ2-1; 10 positions match TRBD2. From germline, CDR1 is SGHAT and CDR2 FQNNGV. The CDR3 covers 16 residues. Trimming removed 4 bases from V and 7 bases from J; junction bases left unmatched: 10. CDR3 bases: TGTGCCAGCAGCTCAGACACTAGCGGGGTTAAAAATGAGCAGTTCTTC. Its protein product is CASSSDTSGVKNEQFF.

V gene TRBV18 combines with J gene TRBJ1-1, with D perhaps matching TRBD1 (5 bases). CDR1 and CDR2 (germline): KGHSH, LQKENI. Trimming removed 2 bases from V and 2 bases from J, with 12 bases in between. This CDR3 spans 15 amino acids. CDR3 loop: CASSPTNQGNTEAFF. DNA for the CDR3: TGTGCCAGCTCACCAACGAACCAGGGTAACACTGAAGCTTTCTTT.

This sequence joins TRBV7-8 and TRBJ1-1; TRBD1 matches at 12 bases. Trimming at V came to 3 bases and at J to 4 bases, leaving 3 bases not matched to a gene. The CDR3 spans 15 residues. Per germline, CDR1 SGHVS and CDR2 FQNEAQ. The CDR3 sequence is CASSFRGQGATEAFF. CDR3 bases: TGTGCCAGCAGCTTTAGGGGACAGGGGGCCACTGAAGCTTTCTTT.